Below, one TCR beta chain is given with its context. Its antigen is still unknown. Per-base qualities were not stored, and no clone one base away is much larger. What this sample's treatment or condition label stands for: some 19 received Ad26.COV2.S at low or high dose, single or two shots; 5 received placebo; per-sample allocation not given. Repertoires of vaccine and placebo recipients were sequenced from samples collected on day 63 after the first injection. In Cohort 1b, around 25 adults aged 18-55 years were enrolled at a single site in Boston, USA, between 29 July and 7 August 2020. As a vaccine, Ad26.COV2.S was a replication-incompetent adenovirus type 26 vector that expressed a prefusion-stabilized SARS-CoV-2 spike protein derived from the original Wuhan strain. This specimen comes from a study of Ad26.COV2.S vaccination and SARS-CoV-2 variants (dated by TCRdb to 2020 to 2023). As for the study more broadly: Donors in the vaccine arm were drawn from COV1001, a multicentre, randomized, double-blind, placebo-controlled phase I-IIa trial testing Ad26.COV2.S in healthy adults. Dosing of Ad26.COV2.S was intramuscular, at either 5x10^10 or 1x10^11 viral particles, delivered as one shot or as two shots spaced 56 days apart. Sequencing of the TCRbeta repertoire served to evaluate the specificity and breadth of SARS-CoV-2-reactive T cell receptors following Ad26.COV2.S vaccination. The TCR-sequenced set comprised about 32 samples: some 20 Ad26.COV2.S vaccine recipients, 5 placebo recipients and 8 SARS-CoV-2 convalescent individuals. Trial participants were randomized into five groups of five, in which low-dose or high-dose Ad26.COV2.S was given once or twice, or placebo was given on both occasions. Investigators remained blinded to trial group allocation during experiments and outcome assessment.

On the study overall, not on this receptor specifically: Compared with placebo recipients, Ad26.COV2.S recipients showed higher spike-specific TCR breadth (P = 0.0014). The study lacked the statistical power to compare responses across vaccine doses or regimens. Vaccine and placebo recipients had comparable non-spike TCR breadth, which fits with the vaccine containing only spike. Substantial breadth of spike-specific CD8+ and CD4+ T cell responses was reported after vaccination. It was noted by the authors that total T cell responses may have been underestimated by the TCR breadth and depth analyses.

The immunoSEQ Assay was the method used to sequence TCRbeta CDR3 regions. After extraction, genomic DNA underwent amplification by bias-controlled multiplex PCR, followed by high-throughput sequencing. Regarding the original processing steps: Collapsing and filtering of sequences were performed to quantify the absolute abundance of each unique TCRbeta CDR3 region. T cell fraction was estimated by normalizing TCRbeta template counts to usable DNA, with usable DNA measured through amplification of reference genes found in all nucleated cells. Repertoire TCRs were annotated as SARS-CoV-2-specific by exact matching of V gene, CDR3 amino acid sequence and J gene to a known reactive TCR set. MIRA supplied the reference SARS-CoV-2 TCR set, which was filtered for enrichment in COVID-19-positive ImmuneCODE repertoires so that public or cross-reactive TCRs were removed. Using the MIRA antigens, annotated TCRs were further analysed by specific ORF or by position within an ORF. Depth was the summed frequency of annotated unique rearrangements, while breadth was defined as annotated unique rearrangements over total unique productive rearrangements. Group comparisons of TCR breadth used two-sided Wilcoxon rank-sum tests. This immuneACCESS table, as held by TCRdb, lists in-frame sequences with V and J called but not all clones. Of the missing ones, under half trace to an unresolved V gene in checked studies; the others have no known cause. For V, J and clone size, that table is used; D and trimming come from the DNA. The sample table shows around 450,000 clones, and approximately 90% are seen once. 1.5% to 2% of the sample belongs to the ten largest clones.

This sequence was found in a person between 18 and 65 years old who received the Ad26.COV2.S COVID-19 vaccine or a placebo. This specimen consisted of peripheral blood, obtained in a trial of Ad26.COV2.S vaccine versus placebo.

The CDR3 region reads CASSPRQGANQPQHF. In nucleotides, the sequence is TGTGCCAGCAGTCCCCGACAGGGCGCCAATCAGCCCCAGCATTTT. The chain links TRBV27 with TRBJ1-5, with 7 bases in between that match TRBD1. Spanning cysteine to phenylalanine, the CDR3 consists of 15 amino acids. Only the CDR3 portion is preserved as DNA: 45 bases, with reading frame beginning at the first base. CDR1 MNHEY and CDR2 SMNVEV are derived from the germline V gene (reference sequence). V is trimmed back by 5 bases and J by 3 bases, and the junction contains 7 bases that no gene match accounts for.